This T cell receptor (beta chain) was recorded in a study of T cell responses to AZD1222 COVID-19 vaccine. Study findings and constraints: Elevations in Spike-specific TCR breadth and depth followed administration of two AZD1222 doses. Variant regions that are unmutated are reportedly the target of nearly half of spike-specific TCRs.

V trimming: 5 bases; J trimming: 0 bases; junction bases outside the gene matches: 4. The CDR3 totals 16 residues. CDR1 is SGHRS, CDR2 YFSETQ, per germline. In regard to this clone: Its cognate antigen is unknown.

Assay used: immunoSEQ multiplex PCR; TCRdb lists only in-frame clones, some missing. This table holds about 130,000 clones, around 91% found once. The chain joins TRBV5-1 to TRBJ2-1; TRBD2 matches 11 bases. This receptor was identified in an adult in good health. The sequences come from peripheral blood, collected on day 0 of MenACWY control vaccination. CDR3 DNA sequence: TGCGCCAGCAGAAGTACTAGCGGGAGCTCCTACAATGAGCAGTTCTTC. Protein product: CASRSTSGSSYNEQFF.